These 15 T cell receptor beta chains share one sample of origin, sequenced in a study of T-cell reconstitution after alpha-beta-depleted transplantation in children (dated by TCRdb to about 2016). The treatment or condition tag for this specimen amounts to: allogeneic hematopoietic cell transplantation with graft depleted of TCRalphabeta T cells and CD19 B cells. The library was prepared using PCR. Sequencing was carried out with an Illumina HiSeq 2500. TCR libraries were prepared with molecular barcoding, using unique molecular identifiers to normalize TCRbeta repertoire quantification. TCRdb redid the processing of the public reads, applying fastp at Q25 and MiXCR, and retained in-frame beta chains. Identical CDR3 protein sequences are pooled into one entry, listed with their most common genes and DNA. Present in this sample are some 550,000 distinct CDR3 sequences, 23% of which were seen just once. Approximately 14% of the sample comes from the top ten.

The material was PBMCs, mostly from graft donor cells, obtained 360 days after TCRalphabeta/CD19-depleted stem cell transplant. Receptors originate from a boy under two years old who had a stem cell transplant for acute myeloid leukemia, so the T cells may come from the graft donor.

The chain couples TRBV7-6 to TRBJ2-1, with 8 positions matching TRBD1. Germline values: CDR1 SGHVS, CDR2 FNYEAQ. CDR3 length equals 16 residues. The trim removed 5 bases at V and 2 bases at J, leaving 8 bases unmatched. CDR3 coding DNA: TGTGCCAGCAGCCCCGGGACAGGTGGAACCTACAATGAGCAGTTCTTC. Protein product: CASSPGTGGTYNEQFF. The variable domain in full, with the rest retrieved from reference TRBV7-6 and TRBJ2-1, is GAGVSQSPRYKVTKRGQDVALRCDPISGHVSLYWYRQALGQGPEFLTYFNYEAQQDKSGLPNDRFSAERPEGSISTLTIQRTEQRDSAMYRCASSPGTGGTYNEQFFGPGTRLTVL.

The chain combines TRBV20-1 with TRBJ2-3; unclear D gene. Germline values: CDR1 DFQATT, CDR2 SNEGSKA (reference sequence). With 0 bases removed from V and 0 bases from J, the gap between germline ends came to 22 bases. The CDR3 totals 19 residues. CDR3 amino acids: CSARDRGAYGPLSTDTQYF. The CDR3 DNA is TGCAGTGCTAGAGATCGTGGAGCCTACGGGCCCTTGAGCACAGATACGCAGTATTTT.

This clonotype was found a few times. This sequence joins TRBV20-1 and TRBJ2-7, with 7 bases identical to TRBD2. CDR1 is DFQATT and CDR2 is SNEGSKA in the germline V gene (reference sequence). The CDR3 is made up of 14 amino acids. The ends lost 3 bases at V and 4 bases at J; junction bases unmatched: 9. CDR3 bases: TGCAGTGCTAGCCCACCGGGGGGTGGGTACGAGCAGTACTTC. Translation gives CSASPPGGGYEQYF.

The gene calls are TRBV11-2 and TRBJ1-1; D remains unclear. The CDR3 is 14 amino acids. Germline loops: CDR1 SGHAT, CDR2 FQNNGV. The V end lost 0 bases, the J end lost 6 bases, and 11 bases lay between the germline ends. The CDR3 region is CASSLDSGPPEAFF. In nucleotides, the CDR3 is TGTGCCAGCAGCTTAGATTCCGGACCTCCTGAAGCTTTCTTT.

The rearrangement uses TRBV5-8 and TRBJ2-1; 9 nucleotides align to TRBD1. The germline V gene encodes CDR1 SGHTS and CDR2 YDEGEE. With V trimmed by 7 bases and J by 4 bases, 9 bases remained unmatched. This CDR3 comprises 15 residues. DNA of the CDR3: TGTGCCAGCGAGATCGGGACAGGGAATTACAATGAGCAGTTCTTC. It translates to CASEIGTGNYNEQFF.

About this clonotype itself: This may arise from a read error, as a much more abundant clone is one base away. The rearrangement links TRBV20-1 to TRBJ2-3, with D perhaps matching TRBD2 (5 bases). Germline V CDR1 and CDR2: DFQATT, SNEGSKA (reference sequence). The ends were cut back, 3 bases at V and 4 bases at J, with 20 bases in the middle. The CDR3 is made up of 16 amino acids. CDR3 in amino acids: CSASFISSRSADTQYF. Written as DNA, the CDR3 is TGCAGTGCTAGTTTTATCTCTTCACGTAGCGCAGATACGCAGTATTTT.

A word on this clonotype: The CDR3 end shows no conserved phenylalanine or tryptophan, and so a read error is likely. V gene TRBV14 combines with J gene TRBJ2-1; 13 nucleotides agree with TRBD2. There are 14 residues in the CDR3. CDR1 and CDR2 (germline): SGHDN, FVKESK. With 7 bases clipped from V and 6 bases from J, the junction kept 3 bases outside the gene matches. CDR3: CASKTSGGANEQFC. CDR3 DNA: TGTGCCAGCAAAACTAGCGGGGGGGCCAATGAGCAGTTCTGC.

The sample holds a few counts of this clonotype. The V and J genes are TRBV18 and TRBJ1-2; the D gene is possibly TRBD1 (5 bases). Germline CDR1 and CDR2: KGHSH and LQKENI. Trimming shortened V by 2 bases and J by 7 bases, and 11 bases separated the two germline ends. CDR3 length: 13 residues. The CDR3 DNA reads as TGTGCCAGCTCACCAGCGACAGTTGGTGGCTACACCTTC. It codes for CASSPATVGGYTF.

In its sample, this clonotype was seen a few times. As DNA, the CDR3 is TGTGCCAGCAGCCCCCCTGAGGTC. This encodes CASSPPEV. The genes are TRBV3-1 and TRBJ2-7; D gene uncertain. This CDR3 spans 8 amino acids. Germline V CDR1 and CDR2: LGHDT, YNNKEL (reference sequence).

In this sample, this clonotype turned up a few times. The chain has TRBV6-5 and TRBJ2-5; 7 nucleotides agree with TRBD1. Germline V gene data show CDR1 as MNHEY and CDR2 as SVGAGI. With V trimmed by 0 bases and J by 1 base, 5 bases remained unmatched. The CDR3 has 16 amino acids. CDR3 nucleotides: TGTGCCAGCAGTTACTCGCTTGGGACAGTCCAAGAGACCCAGTACTTC. It specifies CASSYSLGTVQETQYF.

The chain recombines TRBV4-3 with TRBJ1-1, with no clear D. The CDR3 spans 15 residues. Germline CDR1 and CDR2: LGHNA and YSLEER. The V and J ends lost 4 bases and 0 bases respectively, with 12 bases between them. CDR3 residues: CASSRGKTMNTEAFF. DNA for the CDR3: TGCGCCAGCAGCCGGGGTAAGACCATGAACACTGAAGCTTTCTTT.

The rearrangement uses TRBV5-1 and TRBJ2-7; D is possibly TRBD1 or TRBD2 (5 bases each). CDR3 length: 16 residues. V lost 7 bases and J lost 4, with 24 bases in between. Germline V gene sequence: CDR1 SGHRS, CDR2 YFSETQ. CDR3 DNA: TGCGCCAGCGAAACTAGTCGGGACGGCGGTTCGTACGAGCAGTACGTC. It encodes CASETSRDGGSYEQYV.

In its sample, this clonotype was seen many times. The rearrangement links TRBV12-3 or TRBV12-4 to TRBJ2-3; 8 bases map to TRBD2. Trimming took 3 bases from V and 6 from J; bases not matched to a gene: 11. This CDR3 region has 16 residues. CDR3 bases: TGTGCCAGCAGTTTTTCAACTAGCGGAGCCACTGATACGCAGTATTTT. Translated, it gives CASSFSTSGATDTQYF.

CDR3 DNA: TGCAGTGCGCGACGGGACATCACCTACGAGCAGTACGTC. Translated, it gives CSARRDITYEQYV. V is TRBV20-1 and J is TRBJ2-7; a weak D match, TRBD1 (6 bases). Germline CDR1 reads DFQATT; CDR2 reads SNEGSKA (reference sequence). V was clipped by 6 bases and J by 2 bases, with 14 bases between them. The CDR3 has 13 amino acids.

This chain connects TRBV7-3 to TRBJ1-2, with 8 bases identical to TRBD1. CDR1 and CDR2 from the germline V gene are SGHTA and FQGTGA. The CDR3 sequence is 12 residues long. V shed 4 bases, J shed 9 bases, and the junction held 4 bases outside the gene matches. The CDR3 nucleotides are TGTGCCAGCAGCTCGACAGGGGAGCGCTACACCTTC. This translates into CASSSTGERYTF.